This is a list of T cell receptor beta chains from one sample in a study of blood T cell repertoires in COVID-19. Some clones are missing from TCRdb's copy, which holds only in-frame ones; the method was immunoSEQ multiplex PCR. The sample records a few hundred thousand clones, 90% to 95% being singletons. The sample comprised PBMCs or T cells enriched from blood (not recorded which). The origin of the receptors is a human donor in a cohort exposed to, infected with or recovered from COVID-19 (not recorded which). The donor label of this sample is uncertain. Each CDR3 is given with its conserved first and last residue. A D gene is named only where the DNA matches it firmly. A row's size may be missing; if present it is once, few, many or a size class.

d_call: TRBD1; clone_size: .; j_call: TRBJ2-7; v_call: TRBV30; cdr3_nt: TGTGCCTGGAGTGATTTCGGACAGGGGTTTTCCTACGAGCAGTACTTC; cdr3_aa: CAWSDFGQGFSYEQYF
d_call: TRBD2; clone_size: .; j_call: TRBJ2-3; v_call: TRBV9; cdr3_nt: TGTGCCAGCAGCGCGTCCAATGGGGAGGGGACGCAGTATTTT; cdr3_aa: CASSASNGEGTQYF
d_call: .; clone_size: .; j_call: TRBJ1-2; v_call: TRBV5-1; cdr3_nt: TGCGCCAGCAGCGTATACAGGGAGGGCGATGGCTACACCTTC; cdr3_aa: CASSVYREGDGYTF
d_call: TRBD2; clone_size: .; j_call: TRBJ2-5; v_call: TRBV9; cdr3_nt: TGTGCCAGCAGCGTAGGGAGCGGGGGTGAGACCCAGTACTTC; cdr3_aa: CASSVGSGGETQYF
d_call: .; clone_size: many; j_call: TRBJ2-6; v_call: TRBV6-4; cdr3_nt: TGTGCCAGCAGCTCGACAGGTAGCTCTGGGGCCAACGTCCTGACTTTC; cdr3_aa: CASSSTGSSGANVLTF
d_call: TRBD1; clone_size: .; j_call: TRBJ1-6; v_call: TRBV19; cdr3_nt: TGTGCCAGTAGCCGGGACAGGGGACCGAATTCACCCCTCCACTTT; cdr3_aa: CASSRDRGPNSPLHF
d_call: TRBD1; clone_size: .; j_call: TRBJ1-1; v_call: TRBV7-9; cdr3_nt: TGTGCCAGCAGCGCCCAGGGGGGACGCACTGAAGCTTTCTTT; cdr3_aa: CASSAQGGRTEAFF
d_call: .; clone_size: .; j_call: TRBJ1-2; v_call: TRBV19; cdr3_nt: TGTGCCAGTAGTATTCAGGGTACGGGTGCTGGCTACACCTTC; cdr3_aa: CASSIQGTGAGYTF
d_call: .; clone_size: .; j_call: TRBJ1-1; v_call: TRBV6-5; cdr3_nt: TGTGCCAGCAGGTCATTTACGGGGGTCACTGAAGCTTTCTTT; cdr3_aa: CASRSFTGVTEAFF
d_call: .; clone_size: .; j_call: TRBJ1-1; v_call: TRBV21-1; cdr3_nt: TGTGCCAGCAGCAAAAAAGAAAGGAGAACGAACACTGAAGCTTTCTTT; cdr3_aa: CASSKKERRTNTEAFF
d_call: .; clone_size: few; j_call: TRBJ2-7; v_call: TRBV6-2/TRBV6-3; cdr3_nt: TGTGCCAGCAGCAGAACCGGGACACCAAGCGAGCAGTACTTC; cdr3_aa: CASSRTGTPSEQYF
d_call: .; clone_size: .; j_call: TRBJ1-6; v_call: TRBV7-8; cdr3_nt: TGTGCCAGCAGCTCCCTCCCAGGGGAAAATTCACCCCTCCACTTT; cdr3_aa: CASSSLPGENSPLHF
d_call: .; clone_size: .; j_call: TRBJ2-7; v_call: TRBV7-2; cdr3_nt: TGTGCCAGCAGCTTAGGAGACAGCTACTCCTACGAGCAGTACTTC; cdr3_aa: CASSLGDSYSYEQYF
d_call: .; clone_size: .; j_call: TRBJ2-5; v_call: TRBV5-1; cdr3_nt: TGCGCCAGCAGCTTAGGCCCCGGGGAGACCCAGTACTTC; cdr3_aa: CASSLGPGETQYF
d_call: TRBD1; clone_size: .; j_call: TRBJ1-3; v_call: TRBV7-9; cdr3_nt: TGTGCCAGCAGGACAGGGAGTGGAAACACCATATATTTT; cdr3_aa: CASRTGSGNTIYF
d_call: TRBD1; clone_size: .; j_call: TRBJ2-7; v_call: TRBV10-1; cdr3_nt: TGCGCCAGCAGTCGATCTGACAGGGGTAACGAGCAGTACTTC; cdr3_aa: CASSRSDRGNEQYF
d_call: .; clone_size: .; j_call: TRBJ2-7; v_call: TRBV9; cdr3_nt: TGTGCCAGCAGCGTATCGCCAGGCCTCTACGAGCAGTACTTC; cdr3_aa: CASSVSPGLYEQYF
d_call: TRBD1; clone_size: .; j_call: TRBJ2-7; v_call: TRBV12-3/TRBV12-4; cdr3_nt: TGTGCCAGCAAAGACAGGGGGACCTACGAGCAGTACTTC; cdr3_aa: CASKDRGTYEQYF
d_call: .; clone_size: .; j_call: TRBJ1-3; v_call: TRBV6-5; cdr3_nt: TGTGCCAGCAGTTACGTTGGAGGGTCTGGAAACACCATATATTTT; cdr3_aa: CASSYVGGSGNTIYF
d_call: TRBD1; clone_size: many; j_call: TRBJ2-7; v_call: TRBV5-6; cdr3_nt: TGTGCCAGCAGCCCCCTAACCCGGGACAGGGACTCCTACGAGCAGTACTTC; cdr3_aa: CASSPLTRDRDSYEQYF
d_call: .; clone_size: .; j_call: TRBJ1-1; v_call: TRBV19; cdr3_nt: TGTGCCAGTAGTATTGGGACATCCTACACTGAAGCTTTCTTT; cdr3_aa: CASSIGTSYTEAFF
d_call: TRBD1; clone_size: .; j_call: TRBJ1-2; v_call: TRBV3-1/TRBV3-2; cdr3_nt: TGTGCCAGCAGCCAAGGGGAGACAGGGCGGATCTATGGCTACACCTTC; cdr3_aa: CASSQGETGRIYGYTF
d_call: .; clone_size: .; j_call: TRBJ1-1; v_call: TRBV5-1; cdr3_nt: TGCGCCAGCAGCCCAGGCTCGACGAACGTGAACACTGAAGCTTTCTTT; cdr3_aa: CASSPGSTNVNTEAFF
d_call: TRBD1; clone_size: .; j_call: TRBJ2-7; v_call: TRBV5-6; cdr3_nt: TGTGCCAGCAGCCAACAGACAGGGGCCACCTACGAGCAGTACTTC; cdr3_aa: CASSQQTGATYEQYF
d_call: .; clone_size: .; j_call: TRBJ1-4; v_call: TRBV30; cdr3_nt: TGTGCCTGGAGTGTGGGTGCAGGCTTTGAAAAACTGTTTTTT; cdr3_aa: CAWSVGAGFEKLFF
d_call: TRBD1; clone_size: .; j_call: TRBJ1-6; v_call: TRBV7-2; cdr3_nt: TGTGCCAGCAGTCGCGGGACAGGGAATTCACCCCTCCACTTT; cdr3_aa: CASSRGTGNSPLHF
d_call: TRBD1; clone_size: .; j_call: TRBJ1-5; v_call: TRBV19; cdr3_nt: TGTGCCAGTAGACAGGGGGGACATCAGCCCCAGCATTTT; cdr3_aa: CASRQGGHQPQHF